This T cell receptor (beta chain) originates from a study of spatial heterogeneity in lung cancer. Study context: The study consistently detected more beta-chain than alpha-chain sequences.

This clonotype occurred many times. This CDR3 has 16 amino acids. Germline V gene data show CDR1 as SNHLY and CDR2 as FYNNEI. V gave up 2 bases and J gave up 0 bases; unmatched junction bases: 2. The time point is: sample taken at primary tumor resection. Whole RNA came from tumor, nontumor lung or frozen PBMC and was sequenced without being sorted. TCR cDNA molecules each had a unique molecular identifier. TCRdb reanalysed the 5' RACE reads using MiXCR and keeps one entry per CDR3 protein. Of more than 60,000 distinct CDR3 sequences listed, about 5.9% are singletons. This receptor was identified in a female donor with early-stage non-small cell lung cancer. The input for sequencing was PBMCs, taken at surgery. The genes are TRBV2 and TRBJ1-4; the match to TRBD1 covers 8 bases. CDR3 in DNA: TGTGCCAGCAGTGAAAACAGGGGGGCAACTAATGAAAAACTGTTTTTT. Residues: CASSENRGATNEKLFF.